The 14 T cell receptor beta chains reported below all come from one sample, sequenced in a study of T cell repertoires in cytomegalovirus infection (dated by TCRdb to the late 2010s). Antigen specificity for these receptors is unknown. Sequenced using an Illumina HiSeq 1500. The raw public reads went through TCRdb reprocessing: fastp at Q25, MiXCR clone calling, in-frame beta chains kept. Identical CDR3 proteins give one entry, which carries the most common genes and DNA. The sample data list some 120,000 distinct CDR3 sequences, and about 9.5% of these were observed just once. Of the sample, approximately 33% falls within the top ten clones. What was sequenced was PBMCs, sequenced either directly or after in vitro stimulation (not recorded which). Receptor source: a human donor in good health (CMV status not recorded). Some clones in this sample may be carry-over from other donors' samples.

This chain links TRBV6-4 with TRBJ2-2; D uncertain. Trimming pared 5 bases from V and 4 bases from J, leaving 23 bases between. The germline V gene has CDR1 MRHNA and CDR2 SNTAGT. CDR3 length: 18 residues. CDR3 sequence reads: CASSYLPTYPRFTGELFF. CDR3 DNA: TGTGCCAGCAGTTATCTCCCGACTTATCCCCGGTTCACCGGGGAGCTGTTTTTT.

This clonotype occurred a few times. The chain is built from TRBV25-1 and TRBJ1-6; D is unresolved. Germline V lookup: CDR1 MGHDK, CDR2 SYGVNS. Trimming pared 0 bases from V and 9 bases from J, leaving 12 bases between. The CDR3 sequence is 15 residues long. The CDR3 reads CASSEYEGFGSPLHF. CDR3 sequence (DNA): TGTGCCAGCAGTGAATACGAGGGATTTGGTTCACCCCTCCACTTT.

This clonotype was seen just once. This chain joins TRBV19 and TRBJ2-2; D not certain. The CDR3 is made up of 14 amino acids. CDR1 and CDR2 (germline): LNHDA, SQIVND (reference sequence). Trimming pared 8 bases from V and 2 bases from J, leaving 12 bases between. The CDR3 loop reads CASLLAANTGELFF. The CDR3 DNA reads TGTGCCAGTTTATTGGCGGCTAACACCGGGGAGCTGTTTTTT.

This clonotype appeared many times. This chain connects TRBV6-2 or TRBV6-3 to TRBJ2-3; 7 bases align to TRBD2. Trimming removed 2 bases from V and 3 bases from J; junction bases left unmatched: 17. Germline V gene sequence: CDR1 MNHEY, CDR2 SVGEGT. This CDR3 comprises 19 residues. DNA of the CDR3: TGTGCCAGCAGTTACCGCCTGGCAGGGCGGGAGAGTCGGACAGATACGCAGTATTTT. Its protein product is CASSYRLAGRESRTDTQYF.

This chain's CDR3 is CASSLTGRSGNTIYF. DNA for the CDR3: TGTGCCAGCAGTTTAACAGGGCGCTCTGGAAACACCATATATTTT. The chain joins TRBV27 to TRBJ1-3; a possible D gene is TRBD1 (6 bases). This CDR3 has 15 residues. Deletions cut 2 bases from V and 0 bases from J, with 8 bases between. Per germline, CDR1 MNHEY and CDR2 SMNVEV (reference sequence).

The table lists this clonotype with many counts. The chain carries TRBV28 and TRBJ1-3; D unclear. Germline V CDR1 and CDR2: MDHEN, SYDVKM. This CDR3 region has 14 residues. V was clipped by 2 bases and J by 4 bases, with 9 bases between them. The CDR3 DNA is TGTGCCAGCAGTTTAGGATGGCCCGGAAACACCATATATTTT. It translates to CASSLGWPGNTIYF. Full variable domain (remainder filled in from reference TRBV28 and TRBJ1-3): DVKVTQSSRYLVKRTGEKVFLECVQDMDHENMFWYRQDPGLGLRLIYFSYDVKMKEKGDIPEGYSVSREKKERFSLILESASTNQTSMYLCASSLGWPGNTIYFGEGSWLTVV.

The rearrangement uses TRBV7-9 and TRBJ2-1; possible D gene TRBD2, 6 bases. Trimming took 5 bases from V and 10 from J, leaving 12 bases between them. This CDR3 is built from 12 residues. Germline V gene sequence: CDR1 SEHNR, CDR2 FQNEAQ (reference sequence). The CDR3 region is CASSLLASEQFF. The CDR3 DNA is TGTGCCAGCAGCCTCCTAGCGTCCGAGCAGTTCTTC. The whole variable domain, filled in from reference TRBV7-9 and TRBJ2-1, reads DTGVSQNPRHKITKRGQNVTFRCDPISEHNRLYWYRQTLGQGPEFLTYFQNEAQLEKSRLLSDRFSAERPKGSFSTLEIQRTEQGDSAMYLCASSLLASEQFFGPGTRLTVL.

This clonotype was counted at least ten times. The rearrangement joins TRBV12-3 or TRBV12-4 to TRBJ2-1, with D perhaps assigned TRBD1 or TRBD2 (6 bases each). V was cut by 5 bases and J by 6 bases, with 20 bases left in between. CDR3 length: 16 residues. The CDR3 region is CASSPRLGGYSNEQFF. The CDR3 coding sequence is TGTGCCAGCAGTCCCCGACTGGGGGGCTACTCCAATGAGCAGTTCTTC.

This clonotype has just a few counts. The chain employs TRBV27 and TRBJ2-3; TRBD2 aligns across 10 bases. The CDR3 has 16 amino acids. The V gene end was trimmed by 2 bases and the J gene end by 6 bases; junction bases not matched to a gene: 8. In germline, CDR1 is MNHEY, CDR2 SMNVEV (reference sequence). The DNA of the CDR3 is TGTGCCAGCAGTTTAGGACTAGCGGACCCTCGGGATACGCAGTATTTT. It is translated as CASSLGLADPRDTQYF.

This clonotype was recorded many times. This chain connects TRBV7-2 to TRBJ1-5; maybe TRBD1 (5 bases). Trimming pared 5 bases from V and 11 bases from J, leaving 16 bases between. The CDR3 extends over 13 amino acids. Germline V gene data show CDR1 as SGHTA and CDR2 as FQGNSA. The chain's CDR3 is CASSPQSRATQHF. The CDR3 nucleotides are TGTGCCAGCAGCCCCCAATCCAGGGCAACCCAGCATTTT.

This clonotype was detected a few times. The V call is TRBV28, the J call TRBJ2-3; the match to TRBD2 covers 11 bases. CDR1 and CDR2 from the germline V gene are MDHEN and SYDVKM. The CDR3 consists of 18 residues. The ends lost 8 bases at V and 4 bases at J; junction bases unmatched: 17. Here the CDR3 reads CASLGQGLTSGKSDTQYF. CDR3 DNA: TGTGCCAGCCTGGGACAGGGACTGACTAGCGGGAAATCAGATACGCAGTATTTT.

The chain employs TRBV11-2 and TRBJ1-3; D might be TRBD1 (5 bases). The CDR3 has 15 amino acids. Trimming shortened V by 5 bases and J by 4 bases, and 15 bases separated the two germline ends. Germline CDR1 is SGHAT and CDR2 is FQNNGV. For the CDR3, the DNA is TGTGCCAGCAGCGGGACCCGGCATGTAGGAAACACCATATATTTT. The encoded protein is CASSGTRHVGNTIYF.

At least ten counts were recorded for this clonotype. The CDR3 sequence is CASSDRGRRQPQHF. CDR3 DNA: TGTGCCAGCAGTGACCGGGGTAGAAGGCAGCCCCAGCATTTT. V gene TRBV12-3 or TRBV12-4 combines with J gene TRBJ1-5; D remains ambiguous. V lost 5 bases to trimming and J lost 7 bases, with 15 bases between them. The CDR3 is 14 amino acids.

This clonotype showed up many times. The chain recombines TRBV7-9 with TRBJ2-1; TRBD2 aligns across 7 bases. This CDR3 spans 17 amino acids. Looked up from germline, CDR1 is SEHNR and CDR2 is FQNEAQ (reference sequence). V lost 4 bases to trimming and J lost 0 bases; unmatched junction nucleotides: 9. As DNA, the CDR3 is TGTGCCAGCAGCTCAAGATTCCCTAGCGGCTCCTACAATGAGCAGTTCTTC. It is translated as CASSSRFPSGSYNEQFF.